This TCR beta chain was identified in a study of blood T cell repertoires in COVID-19. Overall study context: Researchers got acute and convalescent COVID-19 samples from the United States, Italy and Spain.

Participants were aged 18 to 89 years from 20 to 30 US areas. Germline V gene sequence: CDR1 SGHTA, CDR2 FQGTGA. Trimming stripped 2 bases from V and 2 bases from J, with 11 bases between. The CDR3 sequence is 15 residues long. Repertoires were generated with immunoSEQ multiplex PCR, while TCRdb's copy carries only in-frame clones and drops some. The sample consists of 200,000 to 250,000 clones, almost 85% of them appearing once. The rearrangement links TRBV7-3 to TRBJ2-3; D may be TRBD2 (6 bases). This clonotype was obtained from a man aged 40-50 years who had recovered from COVID-19. The sequenced sample was PBMCs or T cells enriched from blood (not recorded which). Here the CDR3 reads CASSLLGGDTDTQYF. The CDR3 DNA reads as TGTGCCAGCAGCTTACTTGGCGGGGACACAGATACGCAGTATTTT.